Shown below are 3 T cell receptor beta chains from a single sample sequenced in a study of shared clonotypes between healthy human individuals. Measured with immunoSEQ multiplex PCR; TCRdb has only the in-frame clones, and not every one. The repertoire consists of around 620,000 clones, with 95% occurring once and the leading ten covering over 0.09%. The naive CD8 fraction comprised CD45RO-negative cells positively selected for CCR7 and excluded terminally differentiated effector memory CD45RA+ cells. The sample was naive CD8+ T cells sorted from blood. The origin of the receptors is a woman aged 25-40 years in good health.

Comments on this clone: The sample carries other DNA sequences with the same CDR3. V usage is TRBV27 and J usage is TRBJ2-2; D is ambiguous. This CDR3 comprises 12 residues. V lost 2 bases to trimming and J lost 6 bases, with 4 bases between them. Per the germline V gene, CDR1 is MNHEY and CDR2 is SMNVEV (reference sequence). The CDR3 protein is CASSLLSGELFF. The CDR3 DNA sequence: TGTGCCAGCAGTTTACTATCCGGGGAGCTGTTTTTT.

The rearrangement links TRBV28 to TRBJ1-2; no reliable D call. Germline V gene lookup returns CDR1 MDHEN and CDR2 SYDVKM. The ends were cut back, 6 bases at V and 0 bases at J, with 11 bases in the middle. The CDR3 runs 14 residues. Written as DNA, the CDR3 is TGTGCCAGCAGACTTCACCTAGCTAACTATGGCTACACCTTC. This translates into CASRLHLANYGYTF.

V usage is TRBV9 and J usage is TRBJ2-2; the D is unclear. Between the trimmed V and J ends, which lost 7 bases and 2 bases, there was a span of 9 bases. The CDR3 contains 13 residues. Germline V CDR1 and CDR2: SGDLS, YYNGEE. The CDR3 sequence is CASGYTNTGELFF. The CDR3, as DNA: TGTGCCAGCGGGTACACCAACACCGGGGAGCTGTTTTTT.